These T cell receptor beta chains were read from a single sample in a study of human T cells and chemical hapten exposure. TCRdb re-analysed the RACE reads in MiXCR, keeping a single row per CDR3 protein. The sample has fewer than 100,000 distinct CDR3 sequences, approximately 13% seen once; the top ten hold roughly 2.1%. The sample in question was whole blood, obtained in connection with sensitization to the hapten diphenylcyclopropenone (DPC). All receptors come from a woman between 35 and 50 years old with alopecia areata. Some clones in this sample may be carry-over from other donors' samples. Each CDR3 is given with its conserved first and last residue. Fields, in order: CDR3 DNA, CDR3 protein, clone size, J gene, V gene, D gene. A D gene is named only where the DNA matches it firmly. Clone size is given for some rows only: seen once, a few or many times, or a class if the clone is expanded.

CDR3nt: TGTGCCAGCGGACCCAGCTTGAACACTGAAGCTTTCTTT; CDR3aa: CASGPSLNTEAFF; abundance: -; j_gene: TRBJ1-1; v_gene: TRBV28; d_gene: -
CDR3nt: TGTGCCATCAGTGACTGGGGGGCTGCAGATACGCAGTATTTT; CDR3aa: CAISDWGAADTQYF; abundance: -; j_gene: TRBJ2-3; v_gene: TRBV10-3; d_gene: -
CDR3nt: TGTGCCAGCAGTTACCTAGCGGGAGTACCAGAGACCCAGTACTTC; CDR3aa: CASSYLAGVPETQYF; abundance: few; j_gene: TRBJ2-5; v_gene: TRBV6-2/TRBV6-3; d_gene: TRBD2
CDR3nt: TGCGCCAGCAGCTTATCTAGCGGGACCCTCAGTGATACGCAGTATTTT; CDR3aa: CASSLSSGTLSDTQYF; abundance: few; j_gene: TRBJ2-3; v_gene: TRBV5-1; d_gene: TRBD2
CDR3nt: TGTGCCAGCAGCTTCCGGGACAGGGAGCAGTTCTTC; CDR3aa: CASSFRDREQFF; abundance: few; j_gene: TRBJ2-1; v_gene: TRBV7-9; d_gene: TRBD1
CDR3nt: TGTGCCAGCAGCAAAGGGTATACGTCCTACAATGAGCAGTTCTTC; CDR3aa: CASSKGYTSYNEQFF; abundance: -; j_gene: TRBJ2-1; v_gene: TRBV14; d_gene: -
CDR3nt: TGTGCCAGCAGCTTAGGGAAAGATCAGCCCCAGCATTTT; CDR3aa: CASSLGKDQPQHF; abundance: many; j_gene: TRBJ1-5; v_gene: TRBV7-9; d_gene: -
CDR3nt: TGCAGCCTGCGACTAGCGGGAGTCACAGATACGCAGTATTTT; CDR3aa: CSLRLAGVTDTQYF; abundance: few; j_gene: TRBJ2-3; v_gene: TRBV29-1; d_gene: TRBD2
CDR3nt: TGCGCCAGCAGCTTGGGGGTCGTTCTGAACACTGAAGCTTTCTTT; CDR3aa: CASSLGVVLNTEAFF; abundance: -; j_gene: TRBJ1-1; v_gene: TRBV5-1; d_gene: -
CDR3nt: TGCGCCAGCAGCCAAGTGAGCACAGATACGCAGTATTTT; CDR3aa: CASSQVSTDTQYF; abundance: -; j_gene: TRBJ2-3; v_gene: TRBV4-3; d_gene: -
CDR3nt: TGCAGTGCTAGTGGAACACCGAACACTGAAGCTTTCTTT; CDR3aa: CSASGTPNTEAFF; abundance: few; j_gene: TRBJ1-1; v_gene: TRBV20-1; d_gene: -
CDR3nt: TGTGCCAGCAGCGCAGGGGGCGGAGAGACCCAGTACTTC; CDR3aa: CASSAGGGETQYF; abundance: -; j_gene: TRBJ2-5; v_gene: TRBV9; d_gene: TRBD1
CDR3nt: TGCGCCAGCAGCCAAGTTTCCCGCGGCTACAATGAGCAGTTCTTC; CDR3aa: CASSQVSRGYNEQFF; abundance: -; j_gene: TRBJ2-1; v_gene: TRBV4-1; d_gene: -
CDR3nt: TGTGCCAGCAGCGTGGGACTAGCGAACAATGAGCAGTTCTTC; CDR3aa: CASSVGLANNEQFF; abundance: few; j_gene: TRBJ2-1; v_gene: TRBV9; d_gene: TRBD2